Following are 2 T cell receptor beta chains from one sample sequenced in a study of human thymus T cells. Libraries were prepared by immunoSEQ multiplex PCR; TCRdb keeps only in-frame clonotypes and omits some of them. The data contain around 120,000 clones, around 96% of them seen just once; the ten biggest clones take up around 0.022%. Surgeons resected thymus tissue during corrective heart surgery. The sequenced sample consisted of thymus tissue. The receptors come from a boy younger than two with a congenital heart defect but otherwise immunologically healthy.

The chain uses TRBV5-4 and TRBJ2-4; 13 nucleotides agree with TRBD2. Germline V gene lookup returns CDR1 SGHNT and CDR2 YYREEE (reference sequence). With V trimmed by 4 bases and J by 3 bases, 16 bases remained unmatched. The CDR3 is 20 amino acids. CDR3 residues: CASSLGTSGMAGQGKNIQYF. DNA for the CDR3: TGTGCCAGCAGCCTCGGGACTAGCGGGATGGCCGGCCAGGGCAAAAACATTCAGTACTTC. The variable domain in full, completed from reference TRBV5-4 and TRBJ2-4, reads ETGVTQSPTHLIKTRGQQVTLRCSSQSGHNTVSWYQQALGQGPQFIFQYYREEENGRGNFPPRFSGLQFPNYSSELNVNALELDDSALYLCASSLGTSGMAGQGKNIQYFGAGTRLSVL.

The chain links TRBV6-1 to TRBJ2-5, with a weak D call TRBD1 (6 bases). V lost 4 bases to trimming and J lost 1 base, with 10 bases between them. CDR1 is MNHNS, CDR2 SASEGT, per germline. The CDR3 contains 14 residues. DNA for the CDR3: TGTGCCAGCAGTGTGAACAGGGCCCAAGAGACCCAGTACTTC. Protein product: CASSVNRAQETQYF.